A selection of T cell receptor beta chains follows, all from one sample in a study of cytomegalovirus exposure and HLA in healthy donors. The protocol was immunoSEQ multiplex PCR, while the TCRdb copy is restricted to in-frame clones and leaves out a portion. The sample lists hundreds of thousands of clones, approximately 68% occurring once. What was sequenced was PBMCs. These receptors all stem from a woman aged 25 to 39 in good health and CMV-seronegative. The CDR3 runs from the conserved cysteine through the conserved F or W. Each record gives: J gene, D gene, clone size, V gene, CDR3 DNA, CDR3 protein. The D gene is left open where the match is weak. For some rows the clone size is stated as once, few or many, or as a class when expanded; others skip it.

J gene: TRBJ1-5
D gene: .
clone size: .
V gene: TRBV18
CDR3 DNA: TGTGCCAGCTCACCTGACAGCTATCAGCCCCAGCATTTT
CDR3 protein: CASSPDSYQPQHF

J gene: TRBJ1-5
D gene: TRBD1
clone size: few
V gene: TRBV7-9
CDR3 DNA: TGTGCCAGCAGCTTCGGGACAGGATTCAATCAGCCCCAGCATTTT
CDR3 protein: CASSFGTGFNQPQHF

J gene: TRBJ2-3
D gene: TRBD1
clone size: .
V gene: TRBV6-5
CDR3 DNA: TGTGCCAGCAGTATGGGACAGGGGGAGGATACGCAGTATTTT
CDR3 protein: CASSMGQGEDTQYF

J gene: TRBJ1-1
D gene: .
clone size: few
V gene: TRBV2
CDR3 DNA: TGTGCCAGCCTCGGACTTCGGGGGACTGAAGCTTTCTTT
CDR3 protein: CASLGLRGTEAFF

J gene: TRBJ2-2
D gene: TRBD2
clone size: .
V gene: TRBV6-6
CDR3 DNA: TGTGCCAGCGCGGGGGAGTTCGACGGGGAGCTGTTTTTT
CDR3 protein: CASAGEFDGELFF

J gene: TRBJ1-2
D gene: .
clone size: .
V gene: TRBV5-5
CDR3 DNA: TGTGCCAGCAGCTTTAACGGGGGACCCACTAACTATGGCTACACCTTC
CDR3 protein: CASSFNGGPTNYGYTF

J gene: TRBJ2-2
D gene: .
clone size: .
V gene: TRBV4-1
CDR3 DNA: TGCGCCAGCAGCCAAGTTGGACATACCAACACCGGGGAGCTGTTTTTT
CDR3 protein: CASSQVGHTNTGELFF

J gene: TRBJ1-1
D gene: TRBD1
clone size: few
V gene: TRBV29-1
CDR3 DNA: TGCAGCGCTAGGGACAGCGAAGGGACTGCAGCTTTCTTT
CDR3 protein: CSARDSEGTAAFF

J gene: TRBJ1-2
D gene: TRBD1
clone size: .
V gene: TRBV29-1
CDR3 DNA: TGCAGCGTTGAAGATCCGGGACAGGAGAATGGCTACACCTTC
CDR3 protein: CSVEDPGQENGYTF

J gene: TRBJ2-7
D gene: TRBD1
clone size: .
V gene: TRBV5-1
CDR3 DNA: TGCGCCAGCAGATCCGGACAGGGCCTCTCCTACGAGCAGTACTTC
CDR3 protein: CASRSGQGLSYEQYF

J gene: TRBJ1-1
D gene: TRBD1
clone size: once
V gene: TRBV19
CDR3 DNA: TGTGCCAGTAGAACCCCCGGAGGGGGCAAGGCTTTCTTT
CDR3 protein: CASRTPGGGKAFF

J gene: TRBJ2-7
D gene: TRBD2
clone size: .
V gene: TRBV5-1
CDR3 DNA: TGCGCCAGCAGCTTGGGACTAGCGGGAGGTTACGAGCAGTACTTC
CDR3 protein: CASSLGLAGGYEQYF

J gene: TRBJ1-2
D gene: .
clone size: once
V gene: TRBV27
CDR3 DNA: TGTGCCAGCAGTTTGGGGCAGAACTATGGCTACACCTTC
CDR3 protein: CASSLGQNYGYTF

J gene: TRBJ1-3
D gene: .
clone size: .
V gene: TRBV29-1
CDR3 DNA: TGCAGCGCCATGTCCTCGAGAACCTCTGGAAACACCATATATTTT
CDR3 protein: CSAMSSRTSGNTIYF

J gene: TRBJ2-7
D gene: .
clone size: .
V gene: TRBV4-1
CDR3 DNA: TGCGCCAGCAGCCTCGCTGGGAGAAACTACGAGCAGTACTTC
CDR3 protein: CASSLAGRNYEQYF